This TCR beta chain was recovered during a study of cytomegalovirus exposure and HLA in healthy donors. Study details: Genetic ancestry analysis placed 81% of the 300 to 400 donors that were genotyped in the Caucasian-associated cluster.

Trimming removed 2 bases from V and 5 bases from J, with 7 bases in between. This CDR3 contains 13 residues. Germline lookup yields CDR1 MNHNY and CDR2 SVGAGI (reference sequence). A few counts support this clone. The PCR ran on 60 Vbeta and 13 Jbeta primers. Method: immunoSEQ multiplex PCR; TCRdb's copy keeps in-frame clones and lacks some. The data show fewer than 250,000 clones, roughly three quarters seen once. The receptor was derived from a woman younger than 35 in good health and CMV-seronegative. Sequencing used PBMCs. The V and J genes are TRBV6-6 and TRBJ1-5, with D unclear. CDR3 protein: CASSYAAYQPQHF. The CDR3 DNA reads as TGTGCCAGCAGTTACGCGGCTTATCAGCCCCAGCATTTT.